This TCR beta chain was documented in a study of blood T cell repertoires in COVID-19 (dated by TCRdb to between 2020 and 2021). With respect to the entire study: Collaborator samples came from the United States, Italy and Spain and covered acute and convalescent phases of COVID-19. Where available, HLA class I and class II types were taken from metadata supplied by the sample provider and were not determined by assay-based typing. The repertoires were released in a freely available public database meant as a resource for research on the immune response to SARS-CoV-2. A de-identified subject ID, COVID-19 status, age in years and sex were almost always included in the sample metadata. Deeply sampled blood TCRbeta repertoires from subjects exposed to, actively infected with, or recovered from COVID-19 were included in the dataset. The material from the prospective study consisted of cDNA or gDNA derived from T cells, B-cell-depleted T cells, or PBMCs. Samples were obtained from the ongoing ImmuneRACE study (first 160 participants) and from over a thousand subjects provided by 6 global collaborators. Paper-wide results and their limitations: How much clinical and demographic metadata was included differed by source and by participant, and the metadata was provided uncurated.

The CDR3 contains 15 residues, cysteine and phenylalanine counted. Only the CDR3 DNA is retained, 45 bases long and in frame from the first base. V has 1 base trimmed and J has 2 bases trimmed; junction bases matching no gene number 3. The germline V gene specifies MGHRA as CDR1 and YSYEKL as CDR2. The immunoSEQ Assay, a bias-controlled multiplex PCR, was used to amplify TCRbeta CDR3 regions from genomic DNA. Concerning the study's data processing: Within the assay, amplification of reference gene primers was used to estimate how many nucleated cells each sample contained. To quantify the absolute abundance of each unique TCRbeta CDR3 rearrangement, sequence reads were collapsed and filtered. For each sample, productive Simpson clonality was calculated by taking the square root of Simpson's diversity index across productive rearrangements. The immuneACCESS repertoire file appears here via TCRdb, limited to in-frame rearrangements. These files lack a portion of the clones; in checked studies, under half of the deficit traces to unresolved V genes, and the cause of the others is not known. Clone size and the V and J calls come from that table; the DNA yielded D and trimming. The sample profile shows 95,000 to 110,000 clones; under 90% of them were found once. The ten largest clones capture roughly 13% of the sample.

This clone was seen at least ten times. No antigen is known for it. Base qualities are missing; no much larger clone stands one base away. The collaborating institutions used their own protocols to collect whole blood in K2EDTA tubes. Collaborator samples were shipped for TCRbeta analysis as frozen whole blood, isolated PBMCs, or DNA extracted from either sample type. The chain links TRBV4-1 with TRBJ2-5; 8 central bases correspond to TRBD1. Sequenced sample: peripheral blood. The clonotype originates from a human donor in a cohort sampled during active or convalescent COVID-19. The nucleotide sequence is given as TGCGCCAGCAGCCAAGTGGGACAGGCTCAAGAGACCCAGTACTTC. Its translation reads: CASSQVGQAQETQYF.